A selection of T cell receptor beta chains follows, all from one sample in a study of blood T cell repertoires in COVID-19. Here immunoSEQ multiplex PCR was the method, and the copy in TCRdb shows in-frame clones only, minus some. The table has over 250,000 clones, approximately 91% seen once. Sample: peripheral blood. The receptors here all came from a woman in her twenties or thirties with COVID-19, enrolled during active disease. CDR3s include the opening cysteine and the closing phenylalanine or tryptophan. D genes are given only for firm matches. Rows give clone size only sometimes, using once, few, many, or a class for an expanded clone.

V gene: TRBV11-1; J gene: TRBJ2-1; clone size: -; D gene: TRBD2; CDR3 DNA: TGTGCCAGCAGCTTAGCGGGACTAGAGTCCTACAATGAGCAGTTCTTC; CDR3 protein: CASSLAGLESYNEQFF
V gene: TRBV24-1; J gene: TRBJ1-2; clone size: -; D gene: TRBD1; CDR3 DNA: TGTGCCACCAGTGAGTTTGACAGGGGAAACTATGGCTACACCTTC; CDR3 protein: CATSEFDRGNYGYTF
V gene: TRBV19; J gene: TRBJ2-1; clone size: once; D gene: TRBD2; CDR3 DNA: TGTGCCAGTAGTTGGGGACTAGGGGTCTATGAGCAGTTCTTC; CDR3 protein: CASSWGLGVYEQFF
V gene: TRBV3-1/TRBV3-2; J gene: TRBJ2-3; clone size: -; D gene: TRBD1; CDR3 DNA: TGTGCCAGCAGTCAGGGGGCGGCCACAGATACGCAGTATTTT; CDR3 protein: CASSQGAATDTQYF
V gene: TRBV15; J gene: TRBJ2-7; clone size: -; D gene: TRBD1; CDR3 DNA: TGTGCCACCAGCAGTTCAGGACAGGGGGCCGACGAGCAGTACTTC; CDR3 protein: CATSSSGQGADEQYF
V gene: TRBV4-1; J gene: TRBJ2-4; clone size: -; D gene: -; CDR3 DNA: TGCGCCAGCAGCCAAGCCTACCAAGCCAAAAACATTCAGTACTTC; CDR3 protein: CASSQAYQAKNIQYF
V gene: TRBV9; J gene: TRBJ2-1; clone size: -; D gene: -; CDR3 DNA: TGTGCCAGCAGCGGTGTCCACTACAATGAGCAGTTCTTC; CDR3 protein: CASSGVHYNEQFF
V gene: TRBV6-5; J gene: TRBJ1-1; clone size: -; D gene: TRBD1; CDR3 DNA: TGTGCCAGCAGAGACAGGGGGCGCGGGTTGACTGAAGCTTTCTTT; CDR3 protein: CASRDRGRGLTEAFF
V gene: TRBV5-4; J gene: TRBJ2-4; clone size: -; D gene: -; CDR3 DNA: TGTGCCAGCAGCCCCGACATAGCCAAAAACATTCAGTACTTC; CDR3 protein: CASSPDIAKNIQYF
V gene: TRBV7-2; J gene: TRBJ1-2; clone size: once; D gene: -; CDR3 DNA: TGTGCCAGCAGCTTTTCCGGGCCGGGAAATGGCTACACCTTC; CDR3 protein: CASSFSGPGNGYTF
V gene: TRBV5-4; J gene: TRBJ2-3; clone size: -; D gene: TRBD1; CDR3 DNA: TGTGCCTGTTGGGACAGGAGCACAGATACGCAGTATTTT; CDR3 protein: CACWDRSTDTQYF
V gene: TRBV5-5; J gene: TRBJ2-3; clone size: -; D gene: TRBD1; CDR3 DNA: TGTGCCAGCAGCACAGGACAGGGTACAGATACGCAGTATTTT; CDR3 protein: CASSTGQGTDTQYF
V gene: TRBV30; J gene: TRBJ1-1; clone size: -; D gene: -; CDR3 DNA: TGTGCCTGGAGAGCCCCCCGGGGAAGCGCTGAAGCTTTCTTT; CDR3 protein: CAWRAPRGSAEAFF
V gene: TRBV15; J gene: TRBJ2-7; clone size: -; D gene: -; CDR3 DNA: TGTGCCACCAGCCCCCGGGACTCCACCTACGAGCAGTACTTC; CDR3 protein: CATSPRDSTYEQYF
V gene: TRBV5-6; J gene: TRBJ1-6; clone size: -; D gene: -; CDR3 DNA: TGTGCCAGCAGCTCGGACACTTACAATTCACCCCTCCACTTT; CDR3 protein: CASSSDTYNSPLHF
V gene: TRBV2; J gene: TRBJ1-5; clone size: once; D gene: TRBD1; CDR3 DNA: TGTGCCAGCAGTCGAGGACAGGGTCTTCAGCCCCAGCATTTT; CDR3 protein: CASSRGQGLQPQHF
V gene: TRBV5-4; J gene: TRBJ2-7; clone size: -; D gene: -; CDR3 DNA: TGTGCCAGCAGCTTGGGCGGGAAGGGCTACGAGCAGTACTTC; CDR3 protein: CASSLGGKGYEQYF
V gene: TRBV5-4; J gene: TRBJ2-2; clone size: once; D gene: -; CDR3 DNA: TGTGCCAGCAGCTTGACTACCTCTAACACCGGGGAGCTGTTTTTT; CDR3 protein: CASSLTTSNTGELFF
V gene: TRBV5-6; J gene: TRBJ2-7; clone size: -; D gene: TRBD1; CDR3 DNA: TGTGCCAGCAGCCAGACAGGGAACGAGCAGTACTTC; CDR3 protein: CASSQTGNEQYF
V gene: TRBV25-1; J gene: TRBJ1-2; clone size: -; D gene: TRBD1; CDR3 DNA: TGTGCCAGCAGTGAATATTTTCTAGGGACAGGGAACTATGGCTACACCTTC; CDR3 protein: CASSEYFLGTGNYGYTF
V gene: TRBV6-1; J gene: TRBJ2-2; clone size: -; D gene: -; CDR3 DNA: TGTGCCAGCAGTGAAGCGCGGTACGGGTTCGGGGAGCTGTTTTTT; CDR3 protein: CASSEARYGFGELFF
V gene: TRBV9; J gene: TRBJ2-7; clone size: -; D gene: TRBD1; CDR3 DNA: TGTGCCAGCAGCGTAGGACCGGGACAGACCAGGCACGAGCAGTACTTC; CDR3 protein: CASSVGPGQTRHEQYF
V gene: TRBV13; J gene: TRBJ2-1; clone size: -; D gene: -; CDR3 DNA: TGTGCCAGCAGCCATTCACCCAGGGGCGCCTACAATGAGCAGTTCTTC; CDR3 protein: CASSHSPRGAYNEQFF
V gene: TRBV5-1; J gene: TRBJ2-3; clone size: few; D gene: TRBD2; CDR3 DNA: TGCGCCAGCAGCTTATTGTCGGGGCTAGCGGACTGGGGCACAGATACGCAGTATTTT; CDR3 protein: CASSLLSGLADWGTDTQYF
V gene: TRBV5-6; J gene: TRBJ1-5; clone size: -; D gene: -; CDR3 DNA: TGTGCCAGCAGCTTGGCGGGGGGCAGTGAGCCCCAGCATTTT; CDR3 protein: CASSLAGGSEPQHF
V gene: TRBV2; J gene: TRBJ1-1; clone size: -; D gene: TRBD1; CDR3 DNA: TGTGCCAGCAGGGAACAGGGGCAGAACACTGAAGCTTTCTTT; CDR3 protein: CASREQGQNTEAFF
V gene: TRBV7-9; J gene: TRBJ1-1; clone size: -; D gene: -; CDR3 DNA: TGTGCCAGCAGCTTAGTGACAGCCCCTCATGCTTTCTTT; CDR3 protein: CASSLVTAPHAFF
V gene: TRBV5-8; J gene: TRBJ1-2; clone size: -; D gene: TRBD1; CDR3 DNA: TGTGCCAGCAGCCCAAGGACAGGTGGTCCAGGGAACTATGGCTACACCTTC; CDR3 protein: CASSPRTGGPGNYGYTF
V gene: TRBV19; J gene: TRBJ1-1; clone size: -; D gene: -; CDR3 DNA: TGTGCCAGTTTTCGGGGCACTGAAGCTTTCTTT; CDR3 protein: CASFRGTEAFF
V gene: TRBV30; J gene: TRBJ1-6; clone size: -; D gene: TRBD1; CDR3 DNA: TGTGCCTGCGACAGGGTCGAGTCACCCCTCCACTTT; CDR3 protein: CACDRVESPLHF
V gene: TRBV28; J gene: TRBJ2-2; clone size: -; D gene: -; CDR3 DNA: TGTGCCAGCAGTTTATACAGGGAGATAAACACCGGGGAGCTGTTTTTT; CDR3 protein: CASSLYREINTGELFF
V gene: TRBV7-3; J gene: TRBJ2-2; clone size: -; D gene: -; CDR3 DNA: TGTGCCAGCAGTATTAGCGGGAACACCGGGGAGCTGTTTTTT; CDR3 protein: CASSISGNTGELFF
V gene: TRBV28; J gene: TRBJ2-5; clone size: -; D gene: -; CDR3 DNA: TGTGCCAGCAATATCCCGGGTCAAGAGACCCAGTACTTC; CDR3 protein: CASNIPGQETQYF
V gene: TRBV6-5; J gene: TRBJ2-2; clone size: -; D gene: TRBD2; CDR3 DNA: TGTGCCAGCAGGACTAGCGGGACGAACACCGGGGAGCTGTTTTTT; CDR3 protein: CASRTSGTNTGELFF
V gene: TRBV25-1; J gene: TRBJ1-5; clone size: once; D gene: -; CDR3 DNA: TGTGCCAGCAGTGCAGGGCGTTTTAGCAATCAGCCCCAGCATTTT; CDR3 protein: CASSAGRFSNQPQHF
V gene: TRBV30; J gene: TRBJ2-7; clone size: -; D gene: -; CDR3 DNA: TGTGCCTGGGCTACCAGTGGGGGGACCTACGAGCAGTACTTC; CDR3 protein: CAWATSGGTYEQYF
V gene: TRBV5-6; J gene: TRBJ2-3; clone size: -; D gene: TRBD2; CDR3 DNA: TGTGCCAGCAGCTTGGCTAGCGGGAGGGCCACCGCAGATACGCAGTATTTT; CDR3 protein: CASSLASGRATADTQYF
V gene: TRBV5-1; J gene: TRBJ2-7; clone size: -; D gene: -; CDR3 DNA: TGCGCCAGCAGCACGCGACAAGGCAACTCCTACGAGCAGTACTTC; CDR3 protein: CASSTRQGNSYEQYF
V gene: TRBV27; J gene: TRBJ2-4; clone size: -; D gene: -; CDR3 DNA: TGTGCCAGCAGCCACAACGGAGGCATTCAGTACTTC; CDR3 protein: CASSHNGGIQYF
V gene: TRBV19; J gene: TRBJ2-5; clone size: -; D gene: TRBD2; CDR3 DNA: TGTGCCAGTAGTACTAGCGGGACGGGCCAAGAGACCCAGTACTTC; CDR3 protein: CASSTSGTGQETQYF
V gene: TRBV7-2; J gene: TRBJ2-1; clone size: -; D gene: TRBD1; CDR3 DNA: TGTGCCAGCACCCCGGGACAGGGATACAATGAGCAGTTCTTC; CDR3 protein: CASTPGQGYNEQFF